Listed below are T cell receptor beta chains from one sample, sequenced in a study of T cell responses to AZD1222 COVID-19 vaccine. Sequenced by immunoSEQ multiplex PCR; TCRdb stores in-frame clones only, minus some. This table holds about 140,000 clones, roughly 92% found once. Specimen: peripheral blood, collected on day 0 of AZD1222 vaccination. These receptors were obtained from an adult in good health. CDR3s include the opening cysteine and the closing phenylalanine or tryptophan. Fields, in order: CDR3 length, V gene, J gene, CDR3 protein.

15	TRBV2	TRBJ2-7	CASSVPSGGDYEQYF
15	TRBV2	TRBJ1-6	CASNKDRVGNSPLHF
16	TRBV6-6	TRBJ2-7	CASRGTIRQFSYEQYF
16	TRBV28	TRBJ2-3	CASSLPGSRVADTQYF
16	TRBV28	TRBJ2-7	CASSSLAGALSYEQYF
12	TRBV28	TRBJ2-7	CASNTPHGGRYF
13	TRBV27	TRBJ1-1	CASSLLGVTEAFF
16	TRBV7-2	TRBJ2-1	CASSYLSGRAYNEQFF
14	TRBV6-1	TRBJ1-2	CASSPVIYNYGYTF
13	TRBV7-2	TRBJ2-5	CASSREFQETQYF
14	TRBV5-1	TRBJ1-3	CASSSQGAGNTIYF
15	TRBV6-6	TRBJ1-1	CASSYKRGGGAEAFF
12	TRBV28	TRBJ1-2	CASSLGGYGYTF
11	TRBV2	TRBJ1-1	CASTENTEAFF
15	TRBV28	TRBJ1-1	CASSATGGEITEAFF
13	TRBV5-1	TRBJ2-1	CASIRDYGNEQFF
13	TRBV29-1	TRBJ1-1	CSATYRVNTEAFF
13	TRBV14	TRBJ2-1	CASSPLTGGEQFF
15	TRBV5-4	TRBJ2-1	CASSGVRGGNNEQFF
14	TRBV7-8	TRBJ2-5	CASSSTGTRETQYF
14	TRBV6-5	TRBJ1-5	CASSRETGTQPQHF
15	TRBV2	TRBJ2-1	CASSEYGSSYNEQFF
11	TRBV5-4	TRBJ1-2	CASSFSNGYTF
16	TRBV11-3	TRBJ2-3	CASSSRTSGMTDTQYF
13	TRBV7-9	TRBJ1-4	CASSLDREEKLFF
16	TRBV5-1	TRBJ2-1	CASSRTGVSSYNEQFF
17	TRBV7-8	TRBJ1-5	CASSSIRDRYSNQPQHF
15	TRBV5-1	TRBJ2-5	CASRGLAGTQETQYF
15	TRBV28	TRBJ1-2	CASSPQGQGFNGYTF
16	TRBV9	TRBJ2-1	CASSVGPAGVYNEQFF
14	TRBV19	TRBJ1-1	CASRIPSGATEAFF
15	TRBV7-9	TRBJ1-4	CASSLRVGVDEKLFF
12	TRBV12-3/TRBV12-4	TRBJ2-1	CASSLGGDEQFF
17	TRBV4-2	TRBJ2-6	CASSQPAGGPGANVLTF
15	TRBV28	TRBJ1-2	CASSLGEGENYGYTF
12	TRBV19	TRBJ1-5	CASGTDNQPQHF
17	TRBV7-9	TRBJ2-2	CASTGLAGGYDTGELFF
14	TRBV29-1	TRBJ2-3	CSVGGGTSTDTQYF
14	TRBV6-1	TRBJ1-1	CASSEPGLATEAFF
12	TRBV28	TRBJ1-2	CASRSDAYGYTF
14	TRBV6-2/TRBV6-3	TRBJ2-7	CASSYSDRVGEQYF
15	TRBV24-1	TRBJ1-1	CATSDSRALNTEAFF
15	TRBV19	TRBJ2-2	CASSIEGPGVGELFF
13	TRBV19	TRBJ2-7	CASSTGPAGEQYF
13	TRBV6-6	TRBJ1-2	CASRSGTGNGYTF
16	TRBV19	TRBJ2-2	CASRPQGTSGTGELFF
14	TRBV27	TRBJ2-7	CASRVAGTAYEQYF
16	TRBV27	TRBJ2-7	CASRRGFPGQTYEQYF
12	TRBV18	TRBJ1-1	CASSPAGTEAFF
18	TRBV11-2	TRBJ2-1	CASSSRLAGATSYNEQFF
13	TRBV11-3	TRBJ2-1	CASSLGTSGRQFF
16	TRBV7-2	TRBJ2-5	CASSLEAGGFGETQYF
15	TRBV11-2	TRBJ1-2	CASGKGQGLNYGYTF
15	TRBV5-4	TRBJ2-1	CAIKTGTLGSNEQFF
14	TRBV11-3	TRBJ2-3	CASSSSESTDTQYF
16	TRBV7-6	TRBJ1-3	CASSLNALVAGNTIYF